This T cell receptor beta chain was sequenced for a study of blood T cell repertoires in COVID-19. Using immunoSEQ multiplex PCR, the repertoire was profiled, and TCRdb retains in-frame clones only, with some absent. The top ten hold approximately 9.1% of the sample, which has approximately 230,000 clones, roughly 80% seen once. V gave up 7 bases and J gave up 4 bases, with 17 bases separating them. The CDR3 extends over 15 amino acids. Germline values: CDR1 MNHEY, CDR2 SVGAGI. This TCR derives from a man at least 80 years old with acute or convalescent COVID-19. The sequencing input was peripheral blood. V gene TRBV6-5 combines with J gene TRBJ2-1; D is perhaps TRBD1 (6 bases). The CDR3 loop reads CASKKGDGPYNEQFF. As DNA, the CDR3 is TGTGCCAGCAAGAAGGGGGACGGGCCGTACAATGAGCAGTTCTTC.